A selection of T cell receptor beta chains follows, all from one sample in a study of T cells after yellow fever vaccination. TCRdb recomputed calls from the 5' RACE reads with MiXCR, one row per CDR3 protein. The data contain around 590,000 distinct CDR3 sequences, 9% to 15% of them singletons. Source: PBMCs, taken on the day of the yellow fever booster vaccination. The source is a man aged 30 to 39 who received the YFV17D yellow fever vaccine. Each CDR3 is given with its conserved first and last residue. A D gene is named only where the DNA matches it firmly. A row's size may be missing; if present it is once, few, many or a size class.

j_call | v_call | d_call | clone_size | cdr3_aa | cdr3_nt
TRBJ1-2 | TRBV7-9 | NA | NA | CASSVDGTRANYGYTF | TGTGCCAGCAGCGTCGACGGGACACGGGCTAACTATGGCTACACCTTC
TRBJ2-7 | TRBV6-2/TRBV6-3 | NA | NA | CASSYSRGFGFYEQYF | TGTGCCAGCAGTTACTCGAGGGGTTTCGGTTTCTACGAGCAGTACTTC
TRBJ1-4 | TRBV5-1 | TRBD1 | few | CASSNTGGMNEKLFF | TGCGCCAGCAGCAACACAGGGGGGATGAATGAAAAACTGTTTTTT
TRBJ2-7 | TRBV6-5 | TRBD1 | NA | CASSYRDRVYEQYF | TGTGCCAGCAGTTACCGGGACAGGGTCTACGAGCAGTACTTC
TRBJ2-7 | TRBV5-1 | NA | few | CASSLGLEIYEQYF | TGCGCCAGCAGCTTGGGGTTGGAGATCTACGAGCAGTACTTC
TRBJ2-3 | TRBV15 | NA | NA | CATSRDLSLDFTDTQYF | TGTGCCACCAGCAGAGATTTGTCCCTCGACTTCACAGATACGCAGTATTTT
TRBJ2-1 | TRBV10-3 | NA | NA | CAIKRGSSEAYNEQFF | TGTGCCATCAAAAGGGGGAGTAGCGAGGCCTACAATGAGCAGTTCTTC
TRBJ2-7 | TRBV5-1 | NA | few | CASSLGTTTRVLEQYF | TGCGCCAGCAGCTTGGGGACTACCACTCGAGTACTGGAGCAGTACTTC
TRBJ2-7 | TRBV7-2 | NA | many | CASSLIPLYEQYF | TGTGCCAGCAGCTTAATCCCCCTCTACGAGCAGTACTTC
TRBJ1-6 | TRBV20-1 | NA | few | CSATRTTETHNSPLHF | TGCAGTGCTACCCGGACAACCGAAACTCATAATTCACCCCTCCACTTT
TRBJ2-7 | TRBV5-6 | TRBD2 | few | CASSPSGIFYEQYF | TGTGCCAGCAGCCCTAGCGGGATTTTCTACGAGCAGTACTTC
TRBJ2-7 | TRBV7-9 | TRBD1 | many | CASSHWDSTYEQYF | TGTGCCAGCAGCCACTGGGACAGCACCTACGAGCAGTACTTC
TRBJ2-1 | TRBV9 | NA | NA | CASSVVGKSEQFF | TGTGCCAGCAGCGTAGTGGGGAAGAGTGAGCAGTTCTTC
TRBJ1-2 | TRBV18 | NA | NA | CASSPEPGTNYGYTF | TGTGCCAGCTCACCAGAGCCGGGGACCAACTATGGCTACACCTTC
TRBJ2-3 | TRBV20-1 | TRBD2 | NA | CSAIGGGGRADTQYF | TGCAGTGCTATTGGCGGGGGGGGTCGCGCAGATACGCAGTATTTT
TRBJ2-3 | TRBV6-1 | TRBD2 | few | CASSGTSWVTDTQYF | TGTGCCAGCAGTGGGACTAGTTGGGTGACAGATACGCAGTATTTT
TRBJ2-1 | TRBV5-1 | TRBD2 | NA | CASSPPPRSGRAPYNEQFF | TGCGCCAGCAGCCCCCCTCCGCGTAGCGGGAGGGCCCCCTACAATGAGCAGTTCTTC
TRBJ2-5 | TRBV6-1 | NA | few | CASIQETQYF | TGTGCCAGCATTCAAGAGACCCAGTACTTC
TRBJ2-7 | TRBV29-1 | NA | NA | CSVGTAEQHF | TGCAGCGTTGGGACAGCCGAGCAGCACTTC
TRBJ1-2 | TRBV3-1 | NA | few | CASSQILWDGYTF | TGTGCCAGCAGCCAAATCCTCTGGGATGGCTACACCTTC
TRBJ2-5 | TRBV7-2 | TRBD2 | NA | CVSSLAGKGGQETQYF | TGTGTCAGCAGCTTAGCGGGGAAGGGTGGGCAAGAGACCCAGTACTTC
TRBJ2-4 | TRBV11-2 | NA | NA | CASSSGQLPLRAKNIQYF | TGTGCCAGCAGCTCAGGACAGCTCCCCCTGAGGGCCAAAAACATTCAGTACTTC